Below, one TCR beta chain is given with its context. A single count supports this clonotype. It lacks a known antigen. No quality values exist for individual bases; no much larger clone is one base distant. A lone read is weak support. This sample stems from a study of T cells in Graves' hyperthyroidism and ophthalmopathy (dated by TCRdb to the late 2010s). Notes on the research overall: Peripheral blood samples were taken at initial diagnosis, before any treatment was given. A discovery cohort of roughly 100 patients, roughly 43 with Graves' ophthalmopathy and about 60 with stable Graves' hyperthyroidism, was used to find distinguishing TCR V-J signatures. An independent validation cohort of under 20 hyperthyroidism patients and about 15 patients who later progressed to ophthalmopathy tested prospective prediction of ophthalmopathy. For training and testing, the 95 to 100 patients in the discovery cohort were randomly divided in a 7:3 ratio. The study also compared thyroid tissue and blood T-cell repertoires from 6 or 7 Graves' hyperthyroidism patients. Once sampling was done, hyperthyroidism patients were given methimazole at a starting dose of 30 mg daily, whereas ophthalmopathy patients were given high-dose intravenous methylprednisolone. According to the paper, TCR Vbeta CDR3 sequencing was carried out on 135 peripheral blood samples, which came from fewer than 50 ophthalmopathy, 75 or so hyperthyroidism and 17 progressor patients. Broad study findings and their caveats: No statistical method was used to fix the sample size in advance, and group allocation was not hidden from the investigators. Most expanded thyroid clonotypes (frequency above 0.001) were also detected in blood, suggesting blood repertoires may reflect thyroid immune responses. A model built on a 13 V-J signature distinguished ophthalmopathy from stable hyperthyroidism, reaching approximately 89% sensitivity and 81.08% specificity in cross-validation and 80%/75% in testing. During validation, the model predicted progression to ophthalmopathy a median of approximately 7 months ahead of onset, with almost 71% sensitivity and 72.22% specificity.

CDR1 is given as SGHDN and CDR2 as FVKESK, both from the germline V gene. The CDR3, from cysteine to phenylalanine, totals 17 residues. Here the CDR3 DNA is all that survives: 51 bases in frame from base 1. The V end loses 0 bases and the J end loses 2 bases, and a stretch of 14 bases separates them. The TCR beta CDR3 regions were amplified from the RNA transcripts. The first round of RT-PCR for the TCR CDR3 was performed with the HTBI primer set and the Qiagen OneStep RT-PCR kit. The libraries were constructed in a second round of multiplex PCR and then size-selected and purified. Libraries were sequenced paired-end with 100 bp reads on an Illumina HiSeq2000. The study's own analysis went as follows. SOAPnuke was used to process the raw data, throwing out any read that contained adapters or uncalled bases, had a mean Phred below 15, or lacked an exact constant-primer or identifier match. High-quality paired reads were merged with COPE v1.2.5, and unique nucleotide sequences were defined as clonotypes. Clonotypes were aligned to IMGT TRBV, TRBD and TRBJ reference segments using MiTCR v1.1. Only V-J combinations with frequency above 0.0001, covering 99% to 99.2% of repertoires, were analysed. The TCS score was defined as the ratio of F50 (clonal expansion) to E x V (chaos), calculated using BLOSUM62-based TCRdist between CDR3 peptides within each V-J. Welch's t-statistics and random forest reduced around 550 V-J features to 10 to 15, which were used in a naive Bayes classifier (R e1071). TCRdb took the public reads, trimmed them with fastp at Q25, ran MiXCR for clone calling and kept in-frame beta chains. Records with the same CDR3 protein are collapsed into one entry carrying the most frequent genes and DNA. The V and J calls come from TCRdb's annotation, not from the publication. The sample has some 620,000 distinct CDR3 sequences on record, under 20% of them singletons. Approximately 3.8% of the sample rests with the top ten.

Graves' hyperthyroidism was defined as stable when no progression to ophthalmopathy occurred over 18 months of follow-up. Hyperthyroidism patients were newly diagnosed, had a disease duration of under 2 months, and were aged 18 to 65 years. The study excluded patients with uncontrolled infections, other autoimmune diseases, pregnancy or lactation. Clinical symptoms, serum thyroxine and TRAb, thyroid ultrasound, and orbital computed tomography formed the basis for the diagnoses. PBMCs were isolated from more than 8 ml of fresh peripheral blood by Ficoll-Paque density gradient centrifugation. Total RNA was extracted using Trizol reagent, and RNA quality was assessed on an Agilent 2100 Bioanalyzer.

This sequence originates from a woman aged 25 to 45 with Graves' hyperthyroidism. The specimen sequenced was blood. The V gene is TRBV14 and the J gene is TRBJ2-1, and the D gene may be TRBD2, 6 bases matching. The DNA sequence follows: TGTGCCAGCAGCCAAGAATCAGGTAGGAGGGCCTACAATGAGCAGTTCTTC. It translates to CASSQESGRRAYNEQFF.